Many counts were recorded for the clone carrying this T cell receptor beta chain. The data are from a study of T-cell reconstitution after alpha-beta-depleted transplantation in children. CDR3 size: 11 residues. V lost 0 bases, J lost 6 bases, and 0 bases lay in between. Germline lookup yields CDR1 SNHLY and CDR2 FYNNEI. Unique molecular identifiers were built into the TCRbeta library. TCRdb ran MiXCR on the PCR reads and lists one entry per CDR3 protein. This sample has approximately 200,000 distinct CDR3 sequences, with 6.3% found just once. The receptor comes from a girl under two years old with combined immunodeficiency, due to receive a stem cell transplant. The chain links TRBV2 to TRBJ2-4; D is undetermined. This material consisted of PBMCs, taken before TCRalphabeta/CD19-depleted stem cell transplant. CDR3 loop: CASSEANIQYF. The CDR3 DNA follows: TGTGCCAGCAGTGAAGCAAACATTCAGTACTTC.